A selection of T cell receptor beta chains follows, all from one sample in a study of blood T cell repertoires in COVID-19. This table comes from immunoSEQ multiplex PCR, and its TCRdb copy is limited to in-frame clones, with some not included. The sample lists around 200,000 clones, 83% occurring once. Source material: peripheral blood. Every receptor here comes from a woman aged 40 to 50 with active or convalescent COVID-19. Each CDR3 is given with its conserved first and last residue. A D gene is named only where the DNA matches it firmly. The size field is filled for only some rows; it gives once, few, many or a size class.

cdr3_length,d_call,v_call,j_call,clone_size,cdr3_aa,cdr3_nt
12,NA,TRBV12-3/TRBV12-4,TRBJ1-5,few,CASSLDDSPQHF,TGTGCCAGCAGTTTAGACGACAGTCCCCAGCATTTT
16,NA,TRBV5-1,TRBJ1-2,NA,CASSLGGGGINYGYTF,TGCGCCAGCAGCTTGGGGGGCGGAGGGATCAACTATGGCTACACCTTC
15,TRBD1,TRBV6-5,TRBJ1-1,NA,CASSYSQGAGTEAFF,TGTGCCAGCAGTTACTCACAGGGGGCTGGAACTGAAGCTTTCTTT
16,TRBD2,TRBV7-2,TRBJ2-7,NA,CASSLGGLAGAHEQYF,TGTGCCAGCAGCTTAGGGGGTCTAGCGGGAGCCCACGAGCAGTACTTC
16,TRBD1,TRBV24-1,TRBJ1-2,NA,CATSDASGTAWYGYTF,TGTGCCACCAGTGATGCCTCCGGGACAGCCTGGTATGGCTACACCTTC
16,TRBD2,TRBV5-4,TRBJ2-3,NA,CASSSRLAGGPDTQYF,TGTGCCAGCAGCTCCCGACTAGCGGGAGGGCCGGATACGCAGTATTTT
13,NA,TRBV11-3,TRBJ2-7,once,CASSLGPVNEQYF,TGTGCCAGCAGCTTAGGTCCAGTGAACGAGCAGTACTTC
15,TRBD1,TRBV28,TRBJ1-2,NA,CAIQGQTGGDYGYTF,TGTGCCATCCAGGGTCAGACAGGGGGGGACTATGGCTACACCTTC
12,TRBD1,TRBV30,TRBJ1-2,NA,CAWSGAGGLNTF,TGTGCCTGGAGTGGGGCAGGGGGACTGAACACCTTC
14,TRBD1,TRBV9,TRBJ1-1,NA,CASSATTGGTEAFF,TGTGCCAGCAGCGCAACCACAGGGGGCACTGAAGCTTTCTTT
13,NA,TRBV7-9,TRBJ1-2,once,CASSLIGGNGYTF,TGTGCCAGCAGCTTAATCGGAGGGAACGGCTACACCTTC
15,TRBD2,TRBV6-6,TRBJ2-7,NA,CASRPLGLADYEQYF,TGTGCCAGCAGACCCCTTGGACTAGCGGACTACGAGCAGTACTTC
16,NA,TRBV5-1,TRBJ2-2,NA,CASSLAPTDNTGELFF,TGCGCCAGCAGCTTGGCCCCGACAGATAACACCGGGGAGCTGTTTTTT
17,NA,TRBV7-2,TRBJ2-3,NA,CASSFDGIGTSTDTQYF,TGTGCCAGCAGCTTTGATGGGATCGGGACTAGCACAGATACGCAGTATTTT
15,TRBD1,TRBV19,TRBJ2-7,NA,CASSMWDRGPYEQYF,TGTGCCAGTAGTATGTGGGACAGGGGGCCCTACGAGCAGTACTTC
13,NA,TRBV2,TRBJ1-2,NA,CASNPQGNYGYTF,TGTGCCAGCAACCCCCAGGGGAACTATGGCTACACCTTC
18,TRBD2,TRBV27,TRBJ2-7,NA,CASSLGPLSAGGPYEQYF,TGTGCCAGCAGTTTAGGCCCCCTTTCTGCGGGGGGCCCCTACGAGCAGTACTTC
15,TRBD1,TRBV18,TRBJ1-2,NA,CASSQRDSNLYGYTF,TGTGCCAGCTCACAACGGGACAGCAACCTCTATGGCTACACCTTC
15,TRBD1,TRBV7-2,TRBJ2-7,NA,CASSNAGTASYEQYF,TGTGCCAGCAGCAACGCAGGGACAGCATCCTACGAGCAGTACTTC